The rows below give T cell receptor beta chains drawn from one sample of a study of T cell repertoires in cytomegalovirus infection. No antigen has been identified for these receptors. TCRdb re-called the reads through MiXCR, storing one row per CDR3 protein. The sample yields some 480,000 distinct CDR3 sequences, 25% to 35% seen once. The source material was cultured PBMCs, sampled from culture after CMV antigen stimulation. The receptors were sampled from a human donor in good health (CMV status not recorded). Some clones in this sample may be carry-over from other donors' samples. Both conserved end residues are part of each CDR3. The D gene is left open where the match is weak. Only some rows state a clone size, as once, few, many or a class for expanded clones.

DNA	CDR3	size	D	V	J
TGTGCCAGCAGTGGAAGGGGACAGGGACACACTGAAGCTTTCTTT	CASSGRGQGHTEAFF	many	TRBD1	TRBV6-1	TRBJ1-1
TGTGCCAGCAGCCAAGCCCGGACAGGGGGCACTGAAGCTTTCTTT	CASSQARTGGTEAFF	many	TRBD1	TRBV4-2	TRBJ1-1
TGTGCCAGCAGTGACGCATATGGGACAGCAGATACGCAGTATTTT	CASSDAYGTADTQYF	NA	TRBD1	TRBV6-4	TRBJ2-3
TGTGCCACCAGTGCCGGACAGGGGTGGAATGAGCAGTTCTTC	CATSAGQGWNEQFF	NA	TRBD1	TRBV24-1	TRBJ2-1
TGTGCCAGCAGTTTCCCCGGGACAGAGAACACTGAAGCTTTCTTT	CASSFPGTENTEAFF	NA	TRBD1	TRBV12-3/TRBV12-4	TRBJ1-1
TGTGCCAGCAGCTTAGAGGGGAGGACCACCTCCTTCTACGAGCAGTACTTC	CASSLEGRTTSFYEQYF	NA	NA	TRBV7-2	TRBJ2-7
TGTGCCAGCAGAGAACAGGGGGGGACGTTCTTC	CASREQGGTFF	NA	NA	TRBV12-3/TRBV12-4	TRBJ2-1
TGTGCCAGCAGCGTCGACTACTCCCTAGGGCAGTTCTTC	CASSVDYSLGQFF	NA	NA	TRBV9	TRBJ2-1
TGTGCCAGCAGCTACTACCAAGAGACCCAGTACTTC	CASSYYQETQYF	many	NA	TRBV6-2/TRBV6-3	TRBJ2-5
TGTGCCAGCAGCTTAGCTTGGGGTCTTGGCGGGAGGGCCGTCTACAATGAGCAGTTCTTC	CASSLAWGLGGRAVYNEQFF	few	TRBD2	TRBV7-8	TRBJ2-1
TGTGCCAGCACCTCCCCGGGGCAGGGGTGGTCCAGTTATGGCTACACCTTC	CASTSPGQGWSSYGYTF	few	NA	TRBV28	TRBJ1-2
TGTGCCACCAATAAAGAGGGCAACCGCTACTATGGCTACACCTTC	CATNKEGNRYYGYTF	NA	NA	TRBV19	TRBJ1-2
TGTGCCAGCAGCTTGGACTACGAGCCACTATTAACCTACGAGCAGTACTTC	CASSLDYEPLLTYEQYF	NA	NA	TRBV7-9	TRBJ2-7
TGTGCCAGCAGTTACTCGATCCAGACCATGAACACTGAAGCTTTCTTT	CASSYSIQTMNTEAFF	few	NA	TRBV6-2/TRBV6-3	TRBJ1-1
TGTGCCAGCAGTAAAACAGGGGATTCCTACAATGAGCAGTTCTTC	CASSKTGDSYNEQFF	NA	TRBD1	TRBV6-1	TRBJ2-1
TGCAGTGCGGGGGTAGGACAGGGGGATGGCTACACCTTC	CSAGVGQGDGYTF	few	TRBD1	TRBV20-1	TRBJ1-2